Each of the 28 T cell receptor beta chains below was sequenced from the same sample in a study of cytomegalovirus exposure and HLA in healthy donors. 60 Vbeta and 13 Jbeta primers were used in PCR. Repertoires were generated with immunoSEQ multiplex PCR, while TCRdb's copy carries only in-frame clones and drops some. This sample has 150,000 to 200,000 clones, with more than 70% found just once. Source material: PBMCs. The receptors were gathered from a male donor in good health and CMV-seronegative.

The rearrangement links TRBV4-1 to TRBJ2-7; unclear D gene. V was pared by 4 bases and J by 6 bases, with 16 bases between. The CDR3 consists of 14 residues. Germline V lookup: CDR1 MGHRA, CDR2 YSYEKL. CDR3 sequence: CASSPMSSIGEQYF. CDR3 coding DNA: TGCGCCAGCAGCCCTATGAGCTCCATCGGCGAGCAGTACTTC.

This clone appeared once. The CDR3 sequence: CASSPPGLAGGGGETQYF. DNA of the CDR3: TGTGCCAGCTCACCGCCGGGACTAGCGGGAGGCGGTGGTGAGACCCAGTACTTC. The chain joins TRBV18 to TRBJ2-5; TRBD2 matches at 15 bases. Looked up from germline, CDR1 is KGHSH and CDR2 is LQKENI. This CDR3 contains 18 residues. V shed 3 bases, J shed 5 bases, and the junction held 10 bases outside the gene matches. Full variable domain (rest looked up from reference TRBV18 and TRBJ2-5): NAGVMQNPRHLVRRRGQEARLRCSPMKGHSHVYWYRQLPEEGLKFMVYLQKENIIDESGMPKERFSAEFPKEGPSILRIQQVVRGDSAAYFCASSPPGLAGGGGETQYFGPGTRLLVL.

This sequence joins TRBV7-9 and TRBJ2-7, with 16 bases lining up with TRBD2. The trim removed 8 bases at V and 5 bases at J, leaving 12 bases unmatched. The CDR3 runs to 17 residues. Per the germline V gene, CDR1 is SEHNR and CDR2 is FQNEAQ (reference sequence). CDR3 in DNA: TGTGCCAGCGGCCCGGCCGGGACTAGCGGGAGGGCCCACGAGCAGTACTTC. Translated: CASGPAGTSGRAHEQYF.

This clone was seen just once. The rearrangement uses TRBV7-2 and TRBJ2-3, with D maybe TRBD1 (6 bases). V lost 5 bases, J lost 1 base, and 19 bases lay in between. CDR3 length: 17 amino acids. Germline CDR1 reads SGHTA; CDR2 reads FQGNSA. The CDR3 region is CASSAPPGTSRTDTQYF. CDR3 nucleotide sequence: TGTGCCAGCAGCGCCCCCCCCGGGACATCTCGCACAGATACGCAGTATTTT.

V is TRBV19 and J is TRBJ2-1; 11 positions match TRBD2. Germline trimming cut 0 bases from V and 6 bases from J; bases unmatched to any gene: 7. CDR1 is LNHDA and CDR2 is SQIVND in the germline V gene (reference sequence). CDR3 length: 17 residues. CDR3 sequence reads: CASSIDTGLAVRNEQFF. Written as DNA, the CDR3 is TGTGCCAGTAGTATAGACACGGGACTAGCGGTTCGCAATGAGCAGTTCTTC.

Here the CDR3 reads CASTHRGGEAFF. The CDR3 region has the DNA TGTGCCAGTACCCACCGGGGGGGTGAAGCTTTCTTT. The chain is built from TRBV19 and TRBJ1-1, with D tentatively TRBD1 (5 bases). CDR3 length: 12 amino acids. CDR1 is LNHDA, CDR2 SQIVND, per germline (reference sequence). Between the trimmed V and J ends, which lost 7 bases and 7 bases, there was a span of 13 bases.

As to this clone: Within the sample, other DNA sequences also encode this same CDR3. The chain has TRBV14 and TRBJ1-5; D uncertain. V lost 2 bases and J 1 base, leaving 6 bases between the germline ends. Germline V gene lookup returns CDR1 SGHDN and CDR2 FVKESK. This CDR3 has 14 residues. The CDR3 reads CASSQSHSNQPQHF. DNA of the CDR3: TGTGCCAGCAGCCAATCACACAGCAATCAGCCCCAGCATTTT.

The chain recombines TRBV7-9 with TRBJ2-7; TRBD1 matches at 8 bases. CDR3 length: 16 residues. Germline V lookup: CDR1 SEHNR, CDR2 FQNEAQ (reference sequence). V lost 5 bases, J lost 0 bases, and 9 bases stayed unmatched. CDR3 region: CASSGAGTGFSYEQYF. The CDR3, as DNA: TGTGCCAGCAGCGGAGCCGGGACAGGCTTCTCCTACGAGCAGTACTTC.

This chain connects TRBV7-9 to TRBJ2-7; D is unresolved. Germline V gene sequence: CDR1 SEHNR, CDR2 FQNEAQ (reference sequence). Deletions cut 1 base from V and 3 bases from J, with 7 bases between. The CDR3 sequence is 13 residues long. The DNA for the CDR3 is TGTGCCAGCAGCTTAGGACTCAGCTACGAGCAGTACTTC. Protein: CASSLGLSYEQYF.

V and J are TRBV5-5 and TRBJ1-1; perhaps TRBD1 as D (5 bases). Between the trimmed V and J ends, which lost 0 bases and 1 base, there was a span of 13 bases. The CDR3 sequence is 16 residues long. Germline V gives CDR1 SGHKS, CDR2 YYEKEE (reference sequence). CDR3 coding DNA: TGTGCCAGCAGCTTGGGGTCATCCAGGGAGAACACTGAAGCTTTCTTT. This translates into CASSLGSSRENTEAFF.

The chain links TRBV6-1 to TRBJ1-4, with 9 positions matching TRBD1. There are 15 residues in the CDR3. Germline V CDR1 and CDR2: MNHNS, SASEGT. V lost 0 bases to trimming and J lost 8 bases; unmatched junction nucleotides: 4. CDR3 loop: CASSEAGTGREKLFF. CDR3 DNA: TGTGCCAGCAGTGAAGCCGGGACAGGGAGGGAAAAACTGTTTTTT.

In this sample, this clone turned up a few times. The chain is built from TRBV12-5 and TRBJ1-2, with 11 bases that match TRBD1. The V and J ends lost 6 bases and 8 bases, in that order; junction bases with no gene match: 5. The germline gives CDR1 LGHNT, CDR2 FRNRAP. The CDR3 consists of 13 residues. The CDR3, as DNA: TGTGCTAGTGGCGGACAGGGGGCGTACGGCTACACCTTC. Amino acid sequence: CASGGQGAYGYTF.

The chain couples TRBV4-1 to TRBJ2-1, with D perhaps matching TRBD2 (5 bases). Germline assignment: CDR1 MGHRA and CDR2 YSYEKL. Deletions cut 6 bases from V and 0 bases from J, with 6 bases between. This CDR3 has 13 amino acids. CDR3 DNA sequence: TGCGCCAGCAGAGGGAGCTCCTACAATGAGCAGTTCTTC. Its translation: CASRGSSYNEQFF.

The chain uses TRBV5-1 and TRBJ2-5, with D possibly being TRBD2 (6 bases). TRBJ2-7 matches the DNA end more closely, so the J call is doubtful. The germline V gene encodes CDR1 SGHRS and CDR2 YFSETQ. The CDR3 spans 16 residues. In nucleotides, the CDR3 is TGCGCCAGCAGCTGGGGCTCGGCAGGGACTGGTTCCGAGCAGTACTTC. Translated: CASSWGSAGTGSEQYF.

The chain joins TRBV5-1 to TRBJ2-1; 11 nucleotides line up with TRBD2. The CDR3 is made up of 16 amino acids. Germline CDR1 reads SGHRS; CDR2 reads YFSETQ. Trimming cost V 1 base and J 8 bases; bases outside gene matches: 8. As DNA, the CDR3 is TGCGCCAGCAGCTTGCCCTTAGCGGGAGGGTTGGATGAGCAGTTCTTC. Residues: CASSLPLAGGLDEQFF.

CDR3 sequence: CASSLGGYGYTF. CDR3 nucleotide sequence: TGTGCCAGCAGCTTAGGGGGATATGGCTACACCTTC. V gene TRBV6-5 combines with J gene TRBJ1-2, with D possibly TRBD1 on 6 matching bases. The CDR3 has 12 amino acids. V was cut by 6 bases and J by 5 bases, with 10 bases left in between. Germline values: CDR1 MNHEY, CDR2 SVGAGI.

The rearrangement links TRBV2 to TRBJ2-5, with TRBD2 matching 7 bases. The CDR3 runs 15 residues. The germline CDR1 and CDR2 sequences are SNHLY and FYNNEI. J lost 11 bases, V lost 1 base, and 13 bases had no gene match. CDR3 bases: TGTGCCAGCAGTGAAGTTGGGACTATACAACATGAGCAGTACTTC. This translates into CASSEVGTIQHEQYF.

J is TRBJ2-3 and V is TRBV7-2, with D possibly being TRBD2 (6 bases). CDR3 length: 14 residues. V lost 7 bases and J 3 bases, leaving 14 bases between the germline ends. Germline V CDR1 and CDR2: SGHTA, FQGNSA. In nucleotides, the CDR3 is TGTGCCAGCACCTTCGGGGGTTGGACAGATACGCAGTATTTT. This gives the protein CASTFGGWTDTQYF.

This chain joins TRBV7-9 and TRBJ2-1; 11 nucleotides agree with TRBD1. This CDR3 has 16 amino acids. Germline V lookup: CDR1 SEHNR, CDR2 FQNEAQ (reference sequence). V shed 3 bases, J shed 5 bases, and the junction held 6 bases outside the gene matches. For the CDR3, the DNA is TGTGCCAGCAGCTTTTCCGGGACAGGGGGAAACAATGAGCAGTTCTTC. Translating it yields CASSFSGTGGNNEQFF.

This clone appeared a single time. The CDR3 spells CASSPPEGGRVVEQYF. The CDR3 DNA follows: TGTGCCAGCAGCCCGCCGGAGGGTGGAAGGGTCGTCGAGCAGTACTTC. This rearrangement joins TRBV9 to TRBJ2-7, with D perhaps matching TRBD2 (6 bases). Germline V gives CDR1 SGDLS, CDR2 YYNGEE. This CDR3 comprises 16 residues. With 4 bases removed from V and 6 bases from J, the gap between germline ends came to 23 bases.

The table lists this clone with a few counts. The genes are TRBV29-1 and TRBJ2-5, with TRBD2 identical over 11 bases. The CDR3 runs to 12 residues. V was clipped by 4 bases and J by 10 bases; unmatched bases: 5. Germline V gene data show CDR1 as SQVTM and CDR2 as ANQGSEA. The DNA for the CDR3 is TGCAGCGTTGGGGGACTAGCGGTGGTCCAGTACTTC. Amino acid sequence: CSVGGLAVVQYF.

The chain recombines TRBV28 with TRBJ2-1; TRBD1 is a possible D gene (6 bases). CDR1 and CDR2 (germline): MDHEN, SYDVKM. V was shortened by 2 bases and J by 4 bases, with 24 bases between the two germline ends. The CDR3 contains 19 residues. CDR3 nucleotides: TGTGCCAGCAGTTTAATAGCGCCACGAAGGGGGTTCCGATACAATGAGCAGTTCTTC. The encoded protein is CASSLIAPRRGFRYNEQFF.

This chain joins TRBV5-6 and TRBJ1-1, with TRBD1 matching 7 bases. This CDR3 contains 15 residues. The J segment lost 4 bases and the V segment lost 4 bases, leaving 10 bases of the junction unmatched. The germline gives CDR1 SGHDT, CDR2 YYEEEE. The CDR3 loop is CASSPRGPRATEAFF. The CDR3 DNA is TGTGCCAGCAGCCCTAGGGGGCCCCGGGCCACTGAAGCTTTCTTT.

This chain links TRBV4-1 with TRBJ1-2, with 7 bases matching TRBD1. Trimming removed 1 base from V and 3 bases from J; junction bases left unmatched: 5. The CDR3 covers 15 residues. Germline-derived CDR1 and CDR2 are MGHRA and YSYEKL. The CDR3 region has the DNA TGCGCCAGCAGCCAAGTGGAAGGGGGCGACTATGGCTACACCTTC. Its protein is CASSQVEGGDYGYTF.

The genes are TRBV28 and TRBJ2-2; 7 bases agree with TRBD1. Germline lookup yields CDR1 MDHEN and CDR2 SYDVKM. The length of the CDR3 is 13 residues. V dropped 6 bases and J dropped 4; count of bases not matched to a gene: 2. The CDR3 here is CASRGQLTGELFF. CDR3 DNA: TGTGCCAGCAGGGGACAGCTCACCGGGGAGCTGTTTTTT.

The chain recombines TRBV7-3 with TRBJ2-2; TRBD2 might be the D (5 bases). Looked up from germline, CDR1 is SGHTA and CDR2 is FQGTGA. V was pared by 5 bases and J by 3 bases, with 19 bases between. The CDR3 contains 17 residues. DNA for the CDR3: TGTGCCAGCAGCCCCCGGAGGATTGAGGGAGACACCGGGGAGCTGTTTTTT. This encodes CASSPRRIEGDTGELFF. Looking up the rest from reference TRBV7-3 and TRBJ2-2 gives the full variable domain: GAGVSQTPSNKVTEKGKYVELRCDPISGHTALYWYRQSLGQGPEFLIYFQGTGAADDSGLPNDRFFAVRPEGSVSTLKIQRTERGDSAVYLCASSPRRIEGDTGELFFGEGSRLTVL.

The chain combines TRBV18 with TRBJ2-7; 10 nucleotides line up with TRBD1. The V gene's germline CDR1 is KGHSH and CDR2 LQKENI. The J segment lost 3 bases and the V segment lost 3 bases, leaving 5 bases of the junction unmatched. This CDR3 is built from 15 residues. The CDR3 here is CASSPMGQGLYEQYF. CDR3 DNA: TGTGCCAGCTCACCTATGGGACAGGGGCTCTACGAGCAGTACTTC.

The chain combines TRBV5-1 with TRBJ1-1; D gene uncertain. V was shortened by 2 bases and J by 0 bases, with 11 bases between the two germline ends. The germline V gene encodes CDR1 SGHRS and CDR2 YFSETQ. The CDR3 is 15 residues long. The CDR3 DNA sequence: TGCGCCAGCAGCTTACGAAGGAGCATGAACACTGAAGCTTTCTTT. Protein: CASSLRRSMNTEAFF.